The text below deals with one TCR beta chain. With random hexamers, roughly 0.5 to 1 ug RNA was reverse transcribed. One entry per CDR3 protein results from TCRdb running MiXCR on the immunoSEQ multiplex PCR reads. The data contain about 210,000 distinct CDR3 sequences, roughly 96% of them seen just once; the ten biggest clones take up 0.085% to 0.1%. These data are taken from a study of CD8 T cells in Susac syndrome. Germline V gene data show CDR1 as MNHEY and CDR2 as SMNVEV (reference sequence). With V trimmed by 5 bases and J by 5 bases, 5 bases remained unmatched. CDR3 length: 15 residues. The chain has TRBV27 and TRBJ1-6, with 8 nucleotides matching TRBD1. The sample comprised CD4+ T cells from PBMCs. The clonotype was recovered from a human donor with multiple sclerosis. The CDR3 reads CASSPVDRDNSPLHF. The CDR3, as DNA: TGTGCCAGCAGTCCAGTGGACAGGGATAATTCACCCCTCCACTTT.